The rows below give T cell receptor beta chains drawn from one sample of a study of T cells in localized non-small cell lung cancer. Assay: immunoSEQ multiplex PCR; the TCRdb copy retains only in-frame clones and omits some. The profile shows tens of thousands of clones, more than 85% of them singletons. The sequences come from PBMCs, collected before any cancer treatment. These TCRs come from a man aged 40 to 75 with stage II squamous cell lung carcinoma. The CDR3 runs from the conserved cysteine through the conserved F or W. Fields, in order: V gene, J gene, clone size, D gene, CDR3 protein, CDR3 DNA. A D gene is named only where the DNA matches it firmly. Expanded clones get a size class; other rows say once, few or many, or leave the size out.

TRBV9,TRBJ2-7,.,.,CASSVGVYEQYF,TGTGCCAGCAGCGTAGGGGTATACGAGCAGTACTTC
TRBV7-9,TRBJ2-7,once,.,CASSLDRDSLVEQYF,TGTGCCAGCAGCTTAGACCGGGACTCACTCGTCGAGCAGTACTTC
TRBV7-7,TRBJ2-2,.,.,CASSPRGGDTGELFF,TGTGCTAGCAGCCCAAGGGGGGGAGACACCGGGGAGCTGTTTTTT
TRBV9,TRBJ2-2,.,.,CASSQTRMGHRTGELFF,TGTGCCAGCAGCCAAACTCGTATGGGACACAGGACCGGGGAGCTGTTTTTT
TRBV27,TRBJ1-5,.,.,CASSLTMNQPQHF,TGTGCCAGCAGTTTAACAATGAATCAGCCCCAGCATTTT
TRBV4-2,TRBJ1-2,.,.,CASSQESRVTF,TGTGCCAGCAGCCAAGAGTCCAGGGTGACCTTC
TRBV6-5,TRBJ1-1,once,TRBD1,CASSSGQGGTNTEAFF,TGTGCCAGCAGTTCCGGACAGGGAGGCACGAACACTGAAGCTTTCTTT
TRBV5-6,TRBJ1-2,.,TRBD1,CASSLAEQGSYGYTF,TGTGCCAGCAGCTTGGCCGAACAGGGGTCTTATGGCTACACCTTC
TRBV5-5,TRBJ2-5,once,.,CASSPTPIQPQPQYF,TGTGCCAGCAGCCCCACCCCAATCCAACCACAACCCCAGTACTTC
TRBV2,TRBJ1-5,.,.,CASTRQAFNQPQHF,TGTGCCAGCACTCGACAGGCCTTCAATCAGCCCCAGCATTTT
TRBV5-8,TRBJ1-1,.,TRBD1,CASITGGKNTEAFF,TGTGCCAGCATTACAGGGGGCAAGAACACTGAAGCTTTCTTT
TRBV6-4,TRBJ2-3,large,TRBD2,CASSDSGGGADTQYF,TGTGCCAGCAGTGACTCCGGCGGGGGGGCCGATACGCAGTATTTT
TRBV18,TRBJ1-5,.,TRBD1,CASSPDRVNQPQHF,TGTGCCAGCTCACCGGACAGGGTAAATCAGCCCCAGCATTTT
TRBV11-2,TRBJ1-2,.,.,CASSLVAGGTGYTF,TGTGCCAGCAGCTTAGTGGCCGGGGGCACTGGCTACACCTTC
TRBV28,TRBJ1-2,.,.,CASSFEVGARDQGYTF,TGTGCCAGCAGTTTTGAGGTCGGGGCCAGGGACCAGGGCTACACCTTC
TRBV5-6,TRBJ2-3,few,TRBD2,CASSLRLAGGPTDTQYF,TGTGCCAGCAGCTTGAGACTAGCGGGAGGTCCCACAGATACGCAGTATTTT
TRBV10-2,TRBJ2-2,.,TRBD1,CASSGQGADTGELFF,TGCGCCAGCTCGGGGCAGGGGGCGGACACCGGGGAGCTGTTTTTT
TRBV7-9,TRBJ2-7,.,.,CASSLTAYEQYF,TGTGCCAGCAGCTTAACAGCGTACGAGCAGTACTTC
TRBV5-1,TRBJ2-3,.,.,CASSRGVATSTDTQYF,TGCGCCAGCAGCCGAGGGGTAGCGACGAGCACAGATACGCAGTATTTT
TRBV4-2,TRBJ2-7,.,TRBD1,CASSQSDRVNEQYF,TGTGCCAGCAGCCAGTCCGACAGGGTTAACGAGCAGTACTTC